This T cell receptor beta chain was sequenced in a study of T cell responses to AZD1222 COVID-19 vaccine. Some clones are missing from TCRdb's copy, which holds only in-frame ones; the method was immunoSEQ multiplex PCR. The sample gives about 78,000 clones, roughly 82% of which show up once; about 3.1% is in the top ten. Concerning this clone itself: Its antigen is not known.

The germline V gene has CDR1 SNHLY and CDR2 FYNNEI. V shed 1 base and J shed 15 bases, with 13 bases lying between them. The CDR3 is 12 amino acids. Study-level findings and limits: Samples come after the peak T cell response, not at day 14. White British ancestry dominated among donors, who included more females, and clonal diversity was possibly underestimated. Spike was spanned by vaccine-associated CD4 TCRs, which were dominant at 160-218 and 743-854. It was only 6 or 7 AZD1222 recipients who were seropositive at baseline.

The TCR originated in an adult in good health. The rearrangement uses TRBV2 and TRBJ1-5, with D perhaps matching TRBD1 (5 bases). Sample: peripheral blood, taken on day 0 of AZD1222 vaccination. The DNA for the CDR3 is TGTGCCAGCAGTGAAGTGGATGCAGGGAGGCATTTT. Its translation: CASSEVDAGRHF.